These T cell receptor beta chains were read from a single sample in a study of CD8+CD57+ T cells in acquired aplastic anemia. One entry per CDR3 protein, called by TCRdb with MiXCR from the reads. The sample lists around 200,000 distinct CDR3 sequences; roughly 50% were seen once. The sample consisted of sorted CD4+, CD8+, or CD8+CD57+ T cells (not recorded which) from PBMCs. The receptors were sampled from a human donor with aplastic anemia. Each CDR3 is given with its conserved first and last residue. The D gene is left open where the match is weak. Some rows have no size entry. The others give once, few or many, or a class for an expanded clone.

D gene: .
V gene: TRBV5-1
clone size: once
J gene: TRBJ2-2
CDR3 protein: CASSLRANTGELFF
CDR3 DNA: TGCGCCAGCAGCTTGAGGGCGAACACCGGGGAGCTGTTTTTT

D gene: .
V gene: TRBV19
clone size: many
J gene: TRBJ1-4
CDR3 protein: CASSRRGSEKLFF
CDR3 DNA: TGTGCCAGTAGTCGGAGGGGCAGTGAAAAACTGTTTTTT

D gene: .
V gene: TRBV7-3
clone size: .
J gene: TRBJ1-1
CDR3 protein: CASSPGAREKNTEAFF
CDR3 DNA: TGTGCCAGCAGCCCGGGGGCGCGGGAAAAGAACACTGAAGCTTTCTTT

D gene: .
V gene: TRBV15
clone size: .
J gene: TRBJ1-6
CDR3 protein: CATSRGPDSHNSPLHF
CDR3 DNA: TGTGCCACCAGCAGGGGGCCGGACAGTCATAATTCACCCCTCCACTTT

D gene: .
V gene: TRBV6-6
clone size: .
J gene: TRBJ2-5
CDR3 protein: CASSAQGETQYF
CDR3 DNA: TGTGCCAGCAGCGCCCAGGGCGAGACCCAGTACTTC

D gene: .
V gene: TRBV5-6
clone size: many
J gene: TRBJ2-7
CDR3 protein: CASSQDGSYEQYF
CDR3 DNA: TGTGCCAGCAGCCAAGACGGGTCCTACGAGCAGTACTTC

D gene: TRBD1
V gene: TRBV12-3/TRBV12-4
clone size: .
J gene: TRBJ1-5
CDR3 protein: CASTPGGGQTQHF
CDR3 DNA: TGTGCCAGCACTCCGGGGGGGGGACAGACACAGCATTTT

D gene: TRBD1
V gene: TRBV7-6
clone size: .
J gene: TRBJ2-7
CDR3 protein: CASSLGTGTYEQYF
CDR3 DNA: TGTGCCAGCAGCTTAGGGACAGGGACCTACGAGCAGTACTTC

D gene: TRBD1
V gene: TRBV9
clone size: once
J gene: TRBJ2-7
CDR3 protein: CASSGGDSRSYEQYF
CDR3 DNA: TGTGCCAGCAGCGGAGGGGACAGCCGATCCTACGAGCAGTACTTC

D gene: .
V gene: TRBV10-3
clone size: many
J gene: TRBJ1-1
CDR3 protein: CAISESGGNTEAFF
CDR3 DNA: TGTGCCATCAGTGAGTCGGGGGGGAACACTGAAGCTTTCTTT

D gene: .
V gene: TRBV10-2
clone size: many
J gene: TRBJ1-3
CDR3 protein: CASSESISGNTIYF
CDR3 DNA: TGCGCCAGCAGTGAATCGATCTCTGGAAACACCATATATTTT

D gene: TRBD1
V gene: TRBV11-2
clone size: many
J gene: TRBJ1-4
CDR3 protein: CASSSTGFYEKLFF
CDR3 DNA: TGTGCCAGCAGCTCGACAGGGTTTTATGAAAAACTGTTTTTT

D gene: .
V gene: TRBV20-1
clone size: .
J gene: TRBJ2-7
CDR3 protein: CSARAPGPYEQYF
CDR3 DNA: TGCAGTGCTAGAGCCCCAGGTCCCTACGAGCAGTACTTC

D gene: .
V gene: TRBV20-1
clone size: once
J gene: TRBJ2-7
CDR3 protein: CSARDGRGATRYEQYF
CDR3 DNA: TGCAGTGCTAGAGACGGTAGGGGCGCGACACGGTACGAGCAGTACTTC

D gene: .
V gene: TRBV19
clone size: .
J gene: TRBJ1-2
CDR3 protein: CASSIGVGIGYTF
CDR3 DNA: TGTGCCAGTAGTATAGGGGTCGGGATTGGCTACACCTTC

D gene: .
V gene: TRBV2
clone size: .
J gene: TRBJ1-2
CDR3 protein: CASSATGQGYTF
CDR3 DNA: TGTGCCAGCAGTGCTACAGGGCAGGGCTACACCTTC

D gene: .
V gene: TRBV6-6
clone size: .
J gene: TRBJ2-6
CDR3 protein: CASSYNTRAGANVLTF
CDR3 DNA: TGTGCCAGCAGTTACAATACGAGGGCTGGGGCCAACGTCCTGACTTTC

D gene: .
V gene: TRBV7-9
clone size: few
J gene: TRBJ1-6
CDR3 protein: CASSLVTGVSPLHF
CDR3 DNA: TGTGCCAGCAGCTTAGTCACGGGAGTGTCACCCCTCCACTTT

D gene: TRBD2
V gene: TRBV6-4
clone size: few
J gene: TRBJ2-5
CDR3 protein: CASSQEVSGAETQYF
CDR3 DNA: TGTGCCAGCAGCCAAGAGGTTAGCGGGGCAGAGACCCAGTACTTC

D gene: TRBD1
V gene: TRBV7-9
clone size: .
J gene: TRBJ1-6
CDR3 protein: CASSPGQANSPLHF
CDR3 DNA: TGTGCCAGCAGCCCCGGACAGGCCAATTCACCCCTCCACTTT

D gene: .
V gene: TRBV6-1
clone size: many
J gene: TRBJ1-6
CDR3 protein: CASSAPFWGNSPLHF
CDR3 DNA: TGTGCCAGCAGTGCGCCTTTCTGGGGGAATTCACCCCTCCACTTT

D gene: .
V gene: TRBV9
clone size: many
J gene: TRBJ1-5
CDR3 protein: CASSVEGQNNQPQHF
CDR3 DNA: TGTGCCAGCAGCGTAGAGGGACAAAACAATCAGCCCCAGCATTTT

D gene: .
V gene: TRBV30
clone size: .
J gene: TRBJ1-3
CDR3 protein: CAWSVLDTGNTIYF
CDR3 DNA: TGTGCCTGGAGTGTTCTGGACACTGGAAACACCATATATTTT

D gene: .
V gene: TRBV7-3
clone size: .
J gene: TRBJ2-7
CDR3 protein: CASSQVSSTEPYF
CDR3 DNA: TGTGCCAGCAGCCAAGTCTCCTCCACCGAGCCGTACTTC